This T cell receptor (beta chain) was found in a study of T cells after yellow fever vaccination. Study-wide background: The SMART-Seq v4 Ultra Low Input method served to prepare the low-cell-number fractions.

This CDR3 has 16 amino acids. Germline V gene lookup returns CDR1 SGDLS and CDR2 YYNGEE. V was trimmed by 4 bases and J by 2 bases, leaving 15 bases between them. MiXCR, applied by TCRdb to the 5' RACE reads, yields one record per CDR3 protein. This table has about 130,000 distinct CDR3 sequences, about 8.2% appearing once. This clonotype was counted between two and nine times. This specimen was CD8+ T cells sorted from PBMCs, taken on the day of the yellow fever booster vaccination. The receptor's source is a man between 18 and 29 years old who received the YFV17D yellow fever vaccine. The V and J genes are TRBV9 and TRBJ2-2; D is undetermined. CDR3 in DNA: TGTGCCAGCAGCCCGAGACTGATACCCAACACCGGGGAGCTGTTTTTT. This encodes CASSPRLIPNTGELFF.